This T cell receptor beta chain was retrieved from a study of CD8+ T cells in alopecia areata. Turning to the study itself: Those patients who were treated received oral tofacitinib, which was given at 5 to 10 mg twice daily for moderate-to-severe alopecia areata. Tofacitinib treatment spanned 6 to 18 months, with 6 months off drug afterward. Affected scalp percentage set treated patients' severity scores. Study-level points and caveats: Both scalp clonality and the expanded CD8+ clones among the top 100 showed a significant decrease with tofacitinib.

Treatment reported: oral pan-JAK inhibitor, 5-10 mg twice daily. Once RNA had been extracted, it was reverse transcribed into cDNA to act as the sequencing template. The data were produced by immunoSEQ multiplex PCR, yet TCRdb's version contains in-frame clones alone and is incomplete. This sample has some 110,000 clones, with less than 75% found just once. A remark on this clone: The antigen remains undetermined.

This CDR3 has 13 amino acids. V was pared by 3 bases and J by 6 bases, with 11 bases between. Germline V gene lookup returns CDR1 SEHNR and CDR2 FQNEAQ (reference sequence). The V call is TRBV7-9, the J call TRBJ1-2; the D gene is possibly TRBD1 (6 bases). The sequenced sample was CD8+ T cells sorted from blood, obtained at week 4, from a patient treated with tofacitinib. This clonotype was sampled from a human donor with alopecia areata. This CDR3 reads CASSLSGGDGYTF. The CDR3 DNA reads TGTGCCAGCAGCTTGTCCGGGGGCGATGGCTACACCTTC. The whole variable domain, filled in from reference TRBV7-9 and TRBJ1-2, reads DTGVSQNPRHKITKRGQNVTFRCDPISEHNRLYWYRQTLGQGPEFLTYFQNEAQLEKSRLLSDRFSAERPKGSFSTLEIQRTEQGDSAMYLCASSLSGGDGYTFGSGTRLTVV.